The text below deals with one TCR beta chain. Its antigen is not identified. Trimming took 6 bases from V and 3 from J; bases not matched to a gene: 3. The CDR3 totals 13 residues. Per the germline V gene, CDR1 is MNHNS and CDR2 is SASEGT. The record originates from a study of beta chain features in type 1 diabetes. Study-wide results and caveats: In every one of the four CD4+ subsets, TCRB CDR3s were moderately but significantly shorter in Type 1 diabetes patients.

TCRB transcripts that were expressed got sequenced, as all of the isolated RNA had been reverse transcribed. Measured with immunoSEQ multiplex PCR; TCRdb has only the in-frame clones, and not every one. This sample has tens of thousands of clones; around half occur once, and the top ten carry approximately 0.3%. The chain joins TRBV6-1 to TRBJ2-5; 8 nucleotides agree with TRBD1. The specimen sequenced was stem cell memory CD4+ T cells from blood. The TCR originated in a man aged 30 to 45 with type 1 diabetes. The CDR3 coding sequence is TGTGCCAGCAGACCGACAGGGGAAGAGACCCAGTACTTC. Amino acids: CASRPTGEETQYF.